Below, one TCR beta chain is given with its context. Its target antigen remains unknown. Within one base of it there is no much larger clone, and no base qualities were kept. These data are taken from a study of resident and recirculating memory T cells in vitiligo (dated by TCRdb to the late 2010s). Concerning the study at large: For TCR beta sequencing, epidermis was obtained by shave biopsy from two lesional and two nonlesional sites, and PBMCs were also collected, from each of a few stable vitiligo patients. The human TCR beta sequencing tested whether specific clones in lesional vitiligo skin differed from clones in nonlesional skin and blood. Without any cell sorting, samples were homogenized immediately before genomic DNA was extracted using the Qiagen DNeasy Blood & Tissue Kit. What the research found in general, with its limitations: Mechanistic studies in the future are needed to assess how much the detected T cell clones and the human Trm pools versus Tcm pools each contribute. Overlap and correlation analysis showed no significant repertoire overlap between biopsies except for each lesion with itself, even within a single patient. TCR sequences were not shared across biopsy sites or across patients, which suggests that different T cell clones infiltrate different lesions, a pattern described as private specificity. No single dominant TCR clone was found, and clonality differed from one vitiligo lesion to another.

The immunoSEQ hsTCRB kit was used to amplify TCR beta chains from the genomic DNA. TCR beta libraries were sequenced on an Illumina MiSeq instrument by the immunoSEQ service. Concerning the study's data processing: Repertoire data were analyzed with the immunoSEQ Analyzer. TCRdb took over this immuneACCESS table, retaining in-frame rearrangements with V and J assigned. Such tables are incomplete; in checked studies, under half of the missing clones stem from an unresolved V gene, and the remainder is unexplained. V, J and clone size reflect that table, while D and trimming were determined from the DNA. The sample table holds around 78,000 clones, of which about 90% were seen once. The ten most abundant clones make up approximately 4.7% of the sample. Stable vitiligo was defined as no change in lesions over the previous 6 months. To count as stable, patients also needed to show no confetti depigmentation, which is a clinical sign of active vitiligo. Any patient who had received treatment in the previous three months was excluded. PBMCs were isolated from heparinized blood by Ficoll density gradient centrifugation and were subsequently flash-frozen.

Sequences were obtained from blood. The sequence derives from a male donor with vitiligo.

In nucleotide form, the sequence is TGTGCCAGCTCACCCCTTCCCCGGACAGGGCAAGAGACCCAGTACTTC. Protein translation: CASSPLPRTGQETQYF. The rearranged chain carries TRBV18 and TRBJ2-5; a stretch of 8 junction bases matches TRBD1. The germline V gene sets CDR1 to KGHSH and CDR2 to LQKENI. Including the terminal cysteine and phenylalanine, the CDR3 comprises 16 residues. Of the read, only the CDR3 DNA is kept; its 48 bases are in frame from base 1. From V the trimming removes 3 bases and from J it removes 2 bases, while the gene matches leave 8 bases of the junction unaccounted for.